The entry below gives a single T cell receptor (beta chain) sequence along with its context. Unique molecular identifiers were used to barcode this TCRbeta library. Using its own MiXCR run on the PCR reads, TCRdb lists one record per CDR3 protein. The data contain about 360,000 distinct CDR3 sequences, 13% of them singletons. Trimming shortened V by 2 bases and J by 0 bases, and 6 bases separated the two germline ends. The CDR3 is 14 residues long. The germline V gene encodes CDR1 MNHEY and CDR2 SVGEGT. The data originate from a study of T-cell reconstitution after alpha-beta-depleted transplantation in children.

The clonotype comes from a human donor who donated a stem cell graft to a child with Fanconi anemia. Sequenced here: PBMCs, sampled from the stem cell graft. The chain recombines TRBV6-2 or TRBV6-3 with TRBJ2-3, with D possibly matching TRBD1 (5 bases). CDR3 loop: CASSYGASTDTQYF. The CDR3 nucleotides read TGTGCCAGCAGTTACGGGGCTAGCACAGATACGCAGTATTTT.